A selection of T cell receptor beta chains follows, all from one sample in a study of blood T cell repertoires in COVID-19. Assay: immunoSEQ multiplex PCR; the TCRdb copy retains only in-frame clones and omits some. The sample lists over 350,000 clones; about 83% were seen once. Material for sequencing was PBMCs or T cells enriched from blood (not recorded which). These receptors all stem from a woman between 45 and 65 years old who had recovered from COVID-19. Both conserved end residues are part of each CDR3. A D gene is named only where the DNA matches it firmly.

V: TRBV28; D: .; CDR3: CASSKRQVPINYTF
V: TRBV2; D: .; CDR3: CASSGGQNYGYTF
V: TRBV7-9; D: TRBD1; CDR3: CASSSGWGTVSNEKLFF
V: TRBV3-1/TRBV3-2; D: .; CDR3: CASSQGGGPNTEAFF
V: TRBV18; D: TRBD1; CDR3: CASSPAGTVNTEAFF
V: TRBV12-3/TRBV12-4; D: .; CDR3: CASSLTSYGYTF
V: TRBV30; D: .; CDR3: CAWSAALGSGSPLHF
V: TRBV29-1; D: .; CDR3: CSDLKLGQDNYGYTF
V: TRBV9; D: .; CDR3: CASSVDPRGGVGGNTIYF
V: TRBV4-3; D: TRBD1; CDR3: CASSQDWYGTGHNEQFF
V: TRBV5-1; D: .; CDR3: CASSLRGVNTEAFF
V: TRBV9; D: TRBD1; CDR3: CASSAATGGRRIGYTF
V: TRBV11-2; D: .; CDR3: CASSLLGGTDTQYF
V: TRBV3-1/TRBV3-2; D: .; CDR3: CASSQIRGVRQETQYF
V: TRBV9; D: .; CDR3: CASSLSGFYNEQFF
V: TRBV4-2; D: .; CDR3: CASSQDRLNYGYTF
V: TRBV24-1; D: .; CDR3: CATRGAAAYGYTF
V: TRBV13; D: .; CDR3: CASSLEDRGWYGYTF
V: TRBV4-1; D: TRBD1; CDR3: CASSQDHRGRETQYF
V: TRBV11-2; D: .; CDR3: CASSPLYWPQGWNQPQHF
V: TRBV3-1/TRBV3-2; D: .; CDR3: CASSQGGQGRQPQHF
V: TRBV6-6; D: .; CDR3: CASSYSTGGPYGYTF
V: TRBV7-8; D: .; CDR3: CASSSRETQYF
V: TRBV7-9; D: .; CDR3: CASSSSDSANTGELFF
V: TRBV28; D: TRBD1; CDR3: CASSQQGNTQYF
V: TRBV3-1/TRBV3-2; D: TRBD1; CDR3: CASSQAGGKRNTIYF
V: TRBV28; D: .; CDR3: CASSGGQRNQPQHF
V: TRBV19; D: .; CDR3: CASSIRGANTGELFF
V: TRBV6-2/TRBV6-3; D: TRBD1; CDR3: CASSPYPGTGNYNEQFF
V: TRBV3-1/TRBV3-2; D: .; CDR3: CASSQGPGGGFYGYTF
V: TRBV18; D: TRBD2; CDR3: CASSPLLGGGGYNEQFF
V: TRBV3-1/TRBV3-2; D: .; CDR3: CASSPGGDEKLFF
V: TRBV6-5; D: .; CDR3: CASSYSNPDGLEQYF
V: TRBV2; D: TRBD2; CDR3: CASSLRLAGGQETQYF
V: TRBV6-1; D: .; CDR3: CASSEISEGSYTF
V: TRBV27; D: .; CDR3: CASSLSGVPYEQYF
V: TRBV7-2; D: TRBD1; CDR3: CASSWGQGRTYEQYF
V: TRBV7-9; D: TRBD1; CDR3: CASSTTDRANTGELFF
V: TRBV4-1; D: TRBD1; CDR3: CASSHIKQGADYGYTF
V: TRBV30; D: .; CDR3: CAWSVQRAGTDTQYF
V: TRBV5-8; D: .; CDR3: CASSLLGLGPRGTEQFF
V: TRBV7-2; D: TRBD2; CDR3: CASSLGFSGGANEQFF
V: TRBV5-1; D: TRBD1; CDR3: CASSRDREDTEAFF
V: TRBV5-1; D: TRBD1; CDR3: CASSEIQGADEQYF
V: TRBV28; D: TRBD1; CDR3: CASSVGQMYGYTF
V: TRBV6-5; D: TRBD2; CDR3: CAVTRGSPYEQYF
V: TRBV6-6; D: .; CDR3: CASSAQIYNSPLHF
V: TRBV2; D: TRBD1; CDR3: CASSTGQGRLYNEQFF
V: TRBV2; D: .; CDR3: CASCTGSGKLFF
V: TRBV4-3; D: .; CDR3: CASSQAPGSYEQYF
V: TRBV27; D: TRBD1; CDR3: CASRKAWTGRGHSPLHF
V: TRBV7-9; D: .; CDR3: CASSSQREGTSGYTF
V: TRBV28; D: TRBD1; CDR3: CASSLYRGGMNTEAFF
V: TRBV27; D: .; CDR3: CASSLWSRNNSPLHF
V: TRBV27; D: TRBD1; CDR3: CASSLKETGYGYTF
V: TRBV7-3; D: TRBD2; CDR3: CASSSRVAGLADTQYF
V: TRBV27; D: TRBD1; CDR3: CASSLVPGQGYQEQYF
V: TRBV4-1; D: TRBD1; CDR3: CASSSPGQATYEQYF